The 25 T cell receptor beta chains listed next were all sequenced from one sample in a study of T cell changes during pregnancy in multiple sclerosis. Profiled with immunoSEQ multiplex PCR; TCRdb holds only in-frame clones, not every one. There are 25,000 to 30,000 clones in the sample; about nine tenths occur only once, and about 0.5% lies in the top ten. The sequencing used CD4+ T cells from peripheral blood mononuclear cells, collected in the first trimester of pregnancy. The receptors were sampled from a female donor in good health, enrolled as a control in a pregnancy study.

The chain couples TRBV7-3 to TRBJ2-2, with a tentative D call TRBD2 (6 bases). The CDR3 has 15 residues. The V and J ends lost 1 base and 3 bases respectively, with 9 bases between them. Looked up from germline, CDR1 is SGHTA and CDR2 is FQGTGA. In DNA form, the CDR3 reads TGTGCCAGCAGCTTAAATAGCGGATACACCGGGGAGCTGTTTTTT. The encoded protein is CASSLNSGYTGELFF. The whole variable domain, remainder taken from reference TRBV7-3 and TRBJ2-2, is GAGVSQTPSNKVTEKGKYVELRCDPISGHTALYWYRQSLGQGPEFLIYFQGTGAADDSGLPNDRFFAVRPEGSVSTLKIQRTERGDSAVYLCASSLNSGYTGELFFGEGSRLTVL.

The table lists this clone with a count of one. The chain combines TRBV6-6 with TRBJ1-2; a possible D gene is TRBD1 (6 bases). Trimming removed 0 bases at V and 2 bases at J, with 10 bases between. The CDR3 is 15 residues long. From germline, CDR1 is MNHNY and CDR2 SVGAGI (reference sequence). CDR3 protein: CASSYSDSLNYGYTF. The DNA for the CDR3 is TGTGCCAGCAGTTACTCGGACAGCCTGAACTATGGCTACACCTTC.

This chain joins TRBV27 and TRBJ2-5; weak D call: TRBD1 (6 bases). The germline V gene encodes CDR1 MNHEY and CDR2 SMNVEV (reference sequence). The CDR3 sequence is 13 residues long. Trimming took off 6 bases at V and 3 bases at J, with 11 bases between the two ends. This CDR3 is CASRDTGKETQYF. DNA for the CDR3: TGTGCCAGCAGAGACACAGGGAAAGAGACCCAGTACTTC.

The J gene is TRBJ2-3, the V gene TRBV4-2; 9 nucleotides align to TRBD2. Germline trimming cut 1 base from V and 1 base from J; bases unmatched to any gene: 6. The CDR3 covers 17 residues. Germline lookup yields CDR1 LGHNA and CDR2 YNFKEQ. The CDR3 loop is CASSQVAGGQGTDTQYF. The CDR3 DNA follows: TGTGCCAGCAGCCAAGTTGCGGGAGGGCAAGGCACAGATACGCAGTATTTT.

The chain couples TRBV29-1 to TRBJ2-7; perhaps TRBD1 as D (6 bases). V lost 4 bases to trimming and J lost 2 bases, with 9 bases between them. Germline V CDR1 and CDR2: SQVTM, ANQGSEA. The CDR3 is 12 residues long. The CDR3 coding sequence is TGCAGCGTTGGGGACAAAACCTACGAGCAGTACTTC. The encoded protein is CSVGDKTYEQYF.

CDR3 nucleotide sequence: TGTGCCAGCAGCGTAGACAGGGGGTCGGAGGGAGGGCACACTGAAGCTTTCTTT. Protein sequence: CASSVDRGSEGGHTEAFF. The chain is built from TRBV9 and TRBJ1-1; 8 bases are shared with TRBD1. Trimming at V came to 0 bases and at J to 3 bases, leaving 13 bases not matched to a gene. In germline, CDR1 is SGDLS, CDR2 YYNGEE. The CDR3 totals 18 residues.

The chain carries TRBV28 and TRBJ2-5, with 10 nucleotides matching TRBD2. V trimming: 4 bases; J trimming: 1 base; junction bases outside the gene matches: 9. The CDR3 length is 17 residues. Germline CDR1 reads MDHEN; CDR2 reads SYDVKM. CDR3 region: CASSYSPTSGTQETQYF. The DNA for the CDR3 is TGTGCCAGCAGTTACTCCCCAACTAGCGGGACCCAAGAGACCCAGTACTTC.

The chain couples TRBV19 to TRBJ2-3; no firm D call. Per germline, CDR1 LNHDA and CDR2 SQIVND (reference sequence). The CDR3 has 12 residues. Deletions cut 3 bases from V and 9 bases from J, with 10 bases between. The CDR3 spells CASSIFGQTQYF. CDR3 in DNA: TGTGCCAGTAGTATTTTTGGCCAGACGCAGTATTTT.

This clone was recorded once. The J gene is TRBJ1-1, the V gene TRBV23-1, with no clear D. TRBV23-1 carries the ORF label, with uncertain function. V was trimmed by 0 bases and J by 0 bases, leaving 11 bases between them. This CDR3 contains 16 residues. In DNA, the CDR3 is TGCGCCAGCAGTCAATCGGAAAAACAGATGAACACTGAAGCTTTCTTT. This codes for CASSQSEKQMNTEAFF.

CDR3 sequence (DNA): TGTGCCAGCAGCTTAGCTGGACAGGAGCATGGCTACACCTTC. Protein: CASSLAGQEHGYTF. V usage is TRBV7-9 and J usage is TRBJ1-2, with 7 bases lining up with TRBD1. Germline V gene data show CDR1 as SEHNR and CDR2 as FQNEAQ (reference sequence). CDR3 size: 14 residues. V lost 0 bases to trimming and J lost 6 bases; unmatched junction nucleotides: 4. Supplemented by reference TRBV7-9 and TRBJ1-2, the full variable domain reads DTGVSQNPRHKITKRGQNVTFRCDPISEHNRLYWYRQTLGQGPEFLTYFQNEAQLEKSRLLSDRFSAERPKGSFSTLEIQRTEQGDSAMYLCASSLAGQEHGYTFGSGTRLTVV.

The chain carries TRBV11-3 and TRBJ1-5; 10 positions agree with TRBD1. V dropped 4 bases and J dropped 0; count of bases not matched to a gene: 6. This CDR3 has 17 amino acids. Germline-derived CDR1 and CDR2 are SGHNT and YENEEA. This chain's CDR3 is CASSWRTGGCSNQPQHF. The CDR3 DNA sequence: TGTGCCAGCAGCTGGAGGACAGGGGGGTGTAGCAATCAGCCCCAGCATTTT.

This clone was recorded only once. The genes are TRBV7-2 and TRBJ2-7; TRBD2 agrees at 12 bases. This CDR3 is 18 amino acids long. The junction had 12 bases not matched to a gene; V was cut back by 3 bases and J by 3 bases. Germline V gene data show CDR1 as SGHTA and CDR2 as FQGNSA. The CDR3 loop reads CASSLASGRASGNYEQYF. The CDR3 DNA is TGTGCCAGCAGCTTGGCTAGCGGGAGGGCGAGTGGGAACTACGAGCAGTACTTC.

The J gene is TRBJ1-5, the V gene TRBV6-1, with D possibly matching TRBD1 (6 bases). V shed 2 bases and J shed 6 bases, with 8 bases lying between them. This CDR3 is built from 13 residues. Germline loops: CDR1 MNHNS, CDR2 SASEGT. In nucleotides, the CDR3 is TGTGCCAGCAGTGAAACAGGGCTTCAGCCCCAGCATTTT. Translating it yields CASSETGLQPQHF.

The chain employs TRBV7-6 and TRBJ1-2; D uncertain. Germline CDR1 reads SGHVS; CDR2 reads FNYEAQ. Trimming pared 5 bases from V and 8 bases from J, leaving 12 bases between. The CDR3 has 12 amino acids. This chain's CDR3 is CASSKGGYGYTF. The CDR3 DNA sequence: TGTGCCAGCAGCAAAGGAGGGTACGGCTACACCTTC.

V usage is TRBV11-2 and J usage is TRBJ2-7; 9 bases are a match to TRBD1. Germline loops: CDR1 SGHAT, CDR2 FQNNGV. V shed 5 bases and J 2 bases; nucleotides not matched to a gene: 7. This CDR3 contains 15 residues. The CDR3 coding sequence is TGTGCCAGCAGCCCTACCTGGACAGGGGCCTACGAGCAGTACTTC. Residues: CASSPTWTGAYEQYF.

The chain uses TRBV5-1 and TRBJ2-1; possible D gene TRBD2, 7 bases. The CDR3 extends over 16 amino acids. V was shortened by 6 bases and J by 0 bases, with 16 bases between the two germline ends. Germline V gene sequence: CDR1 SGHRS, CDR2 YFSETQ. CDR3 DNA: TGCGCCAGCAAAGGGGGGGTGGGGTTCTCCTACAATGAGCAGTTCTTC. It specifies CASKGGVGFSYNEQFF.

The chain links TRBV6-5 to TRBJ1-1; D uncertain. The CDR3 length is 12 residues. Germline V gives CDR1 MNHEY, CDR2 SVGAGI. V lost 5 bases, J lost 0 bases, and 4 bases lay in between. In DNA, the CDR3 is TGTGCCAGCAGTCATTTGAACACTGAAGCTTTCTTT. Its translation is CASSHLNTEAFF.

The V and J genes are TRBV5-1 and TRBJ1-4; TRBD1 matches at 9 bases. Trimming cost V 4 bases and J 8 bases; bases outside gene matches: 6. Germline CDR1 reads SGHRS; CDR2 reads YFSETQ. The CDR3 runs 14 residues. The chain's CDR3 is CASSLQGAREKLFF. CDR3 in DNA: TGCGCCAGCAGCCTACAGGGGGCGCGGGAAAAACTGTTTTTT.

The gene calls are TRBV21-1 and TRBJ2-4; the table assigns TRBD2, which was not confirmed against the DNA. TRBV21-1 is shown as a pseudogene. The CDR3 sequence is 18 residues long. CDR3 sequence reads: CASSKLRWRRIAKNIQYF. The CDR3 coding sequence is TGTGCCAGCAGCAAATTGAGGTGGAGGAGAATAGCCAAAAACATTCAGTACTTC.

This chain connects TRBV29-1 to TRBJ2-1; TRBD2 agrees at 15 bases. CDR1 is SQVTM, CDR2 ANQGSEA, per germline. The junction had 10 bases not matched to a gene; V was cut back by 3 bases and J by 1 base. The CDR3 extends over 19 amino acids. The CDR3 DNA is TGCAGCGTTGAGCTGGGGACTAGCGGGGGGCGCGTATCCTACAATGAGCAGTTCTTC. This sequence encodes CSVELGTSGGRVSYNEQFF.

The rearrangement uses TRBV7-2 and TRBJ2-5; the D gene is possibly TRBD1 (7 bases). CDR1 and CDR2 (germline): SGHTA, FQGNSA. The CDR3 is 12 amino acids. Trimming removed 5 bases at V and 4 bases at J, with 8 bases between. This CDR3 is CASSQGGETQYF. DNA for the CDR3: TGTGCCAGCAGCCAGGGGGGAGAGACCCAGTACTTC.

In this sample, this clone turned up a few times. The genes are TRBV5-5 and TRBJ1-1, with 7 positions matching TRBD1. In germline, CDR1 is SGHKS, CDR2 YYEKEE (reference sequence). The CDR3 contains 16 residues. J lost 1 base, V lost 2 bases, and 8 bases had no gene match. CDR3 amino acids: CASSFYRGVWNTEAFF. CDR3 DNA sequence: TGTGCCAGCAGCTTTTACAGGGGAGTGTGGAACACTGAAGCTTTCTTT.

This sequence joins TRBV29-1 and TRBJ2-7; possibly TRBD1 for D (6 bases). The germline V and J ends were trimmed by 1 base and 2 bases, with 15 bases remaining between them. The CDR3 extends over 15 amino acids. Germline V gives CDR1 SQVTM, CDR2 ANQGSEA. CDR3 sequence (DNA): TGCAGCGTTGAAGGAGGGGCAGGGGTGCCCTACGAGCAGTACTTC. Translation: CSVEGGAGVPYEQYF.

This clone occurred a few times. The J gene is TRBJ2-1, the V gene TRBV7-9, with 7 bases lining up with TRBD1. Unmatched junction bases numbered 10, after V lost 4 bases and J lost 7 bases. Looked up from germline, CDR1 is SEHNR and CDR2 is FQNEAQ (reference sequence). This CDR3 has 15 amino acids. The DNA of the CDR3 is TGTGCCAGCAGCTCCATAAGGGGGCGGCGGAATGAGCAGTTCTTC. Amino acids: CASSSIRGRRNEQFF. The complete variable domain, with remaining parts taken from reference TRBV7-9 and TRBJ2-1, reads DTGVSQNPRHKITKRGQNVTFRCDPISEHNRLYWYRQTLGQGPEFLTYFQNEAQLEKSRLLSDRFSAERPKGSFSTLEIQRTEQGDSAMYLCASSSIRGRRNEQFFGPGTRLTVL.

This clone occurred a few times. This chain's CDR3 is CASSYNLGQAGNTIYF. CDR3 nucleotides: TGTGCCAGCAGTTATAATTTGGGACAGGCTGGAAACACCATATATTTT. The chain has TRBV6-5 and TRBJ1-3, with 8 bases matching TRBD1. V dropped 3 bases and J dropped 2; count of bases not matched to a gene: 6. In germline, CDR1 is MNHEY, CDR2 SVGAGI. The CDR3 loop spans 16 amino acids.